This T cell receptor beta chain derives from a study of blood T cell repertoires in COVID-19. For the study at large: Sources were T cells, B-cell-depleted T cells, or PBMCs; the material itself was cDNA or gDNA.

This CDR3 spans 12 amino acids. Germline CDR1 GTSNPN, CDR2 SVGIG (reference sequence). Clones were sequenced by immunoSEQ multiplex PCR, and TCRdb holds only the in-frame ones, with some missing. Here the sample spans around 80,000 clones, 75% to 90% being singletons. Sequencing used peripheral blood. This clonotype was sampled from a man aged 55 to 70 with acute or convalescent COVID-19. The chain combines TRBV30 with TRBJ2-7; 10 positions agree with TRBD2. The CDR3 nucleotides read TGTGCTGCTAGCGGGAGCCCCTACGAGCAGTACTTC. Translated: CAASGSPYEQYF.